This entry features one T cell receptor beta chain sequence. Its target is unknown. The data were taken from a study of spatial heterogeneity in lung cancer. In TCRdb, the 5' RACE reads were re-called with MiXCR into one record per CDR3 protein. The sample holds about 110,000 distinct CDR3 sequences, about a tenth seen once. The sample's time point: blood at routine non-recurrence follow-up after resection. The sequenced material consisted of unsorted whole RNA from tumor, nontumor lung or frozen PBMC. Germline V gives CDR1 MDHEN, CDR2 SYDVKM. The CDR3 runs 14 residues. V was pared by 9 bases and J by 3 bases, with 18 bases between. Regarding the study as a whole: Blood showed ubiquitous tumor TCRs more often at resection than at routine follow-up.

The source is a female donor with early-stage non-small cell lung cancer. Sequencing was performed on PBMCs, taken at follow-up. The chain has TRBV28 and TRBJ2-7, with D unclear. The CDR3 DNA reads as TGTGCCAGTTTGACCTCTTCCGCCTTCTACGAGCAGTACTTC. Its translation: CASLTSSAFYEQYF. Supplemented by reference TRBV28 and TRBJ2-7, the full variable domain reads DVKVTQSSRYLVKRTGEKVFLECVQDMDHENMFWYRQDPGLGLRLIYFSYDVKMKEKGDIPEGYSVSREKKERFSLILESASTNQTSMYLCASLTSSAFYEQYFGPGTRLTVT.